This passage covers 13 T cell receptor beta chains from one sample sequenced in a study of neurological immune-mediated disorders (dated by TCRdb to the late 2010s). The method behind the library was 5' RACE. Sequencing took place on an Illumina HiSeq 2500. TCRdb reran the public reads through fastp at Q25 and MiXCR, keeping productive beta chains. Each CDR3 protein appears once, grouped with its most common genes and DNA. For this sample there are some 60,000 distinct CDR3 sequences; about 4% appear just once. In total, the top ten clones hold over 2% of the sample. The source material was PBMCs. The receptors shown here come from a woman in her fifties or sixties with multiple sclerosis.

This clonotype was picked up many times. The chain couples TRBV10-3 to TRBJ1-1, with a possible D match to TRBD1 (5 bases). The V gene's germline CDR1 is ENHRY and CDR2 SYGVKD. The CDR3 is 18 residues long. Trimming took 2 bases from V and 2 from J, leaving 21 bases between them. CDR3 residues: CAISEPQGSNGLNTEAFF. As DNA, the CDR3 is TGTGCCATCAGTGAGCCCCAGGGCTCCAACGGCCTAAACACTGAAGCTTTCTTT.

This clonotype has ten or more counts. The chain links TRBV7-3 to TRBJ2-7; 7 nucleotides line up with TRBD1. Trimming at V came to 0 bases and at J to 4 bases, leaving 9 bases not matched to a gene. The CDR3 sequence is 16 residues long. Germline CDR1 reads SGHTA; CDR2 reads FQGTGA. The CDR3 nucleotides are TGTGCCAGCAGCTTAACAGGGGGCGGCGGTGTTTACGAGCAGTACTTC. Amino acid sequence: CASSLTGGGGVYEQYF. Full variable domain (outside the CDR3, taken from reference TRBV7-3 and TRBJ2-7): GAGVSQTPSNKVTEKGKYVELRCDPISGHTALYWYRQSLGQGPEFLIYFQGTGAADDSGLPNDRFFAVRPEGSVSTLKIQRTERGDSAVYLCASSLTGGGGVYEQYFGPGTRLTVT.

This clonotype turned up a few times. This may come from a read error, since a much larger clone is one base off. The V gene is TRBV3-1, the J gene TRBJ2-3; possibly TRBD2 for D (5 bases). The CDR3 contains 15 residues. Germline loops: CDR1 LGHDT, CDR2 YNNKEL (reference sequence). Trimming removed 0 bases at V and 8 bases at J, with 15 bases between. CDR3 sequence (DNA): TGTGCCAGCAGCCAAGATATCAGAGGGAGTGGTACGCAGTATTTT. Translated, it gives CASSQDIRGSGTQYF.

The chain is built from TRBV7-6 and TRBJ1-2; no reliable D call. Germline V lookup: CDR1 SGHVS, CDR2 FNYEAQ. This CDR3 spans 16 amino acids. Trimming stripped 1 base from V and 3 bases from J, with 15 bases between. CDR3 residues: CASSLGPLSQYYGYTF. In nucleotides, the CDR3 is TGTGCCAGCAGCTTAGGACCCCTCTCGCAGTACTATGGCTACACCTTC.

The table lists this clonotype with many counts. The chain combines TRBV29-1 with TRBJ1-1; 9 bases match TRBD1. The CDR3 has 14 amino acids. Losses at the gene ends were 6 bases for V and 3 bases for J; bases not matched to a gene: 8. Germline V gene sequence: CDR1 SQVTM, CDR2 ANQGSEA. CDR3 in amino acids: CSVGGWTGDTEAFF. The CDR3 nucleotides read TGCAGCGTGGGGGGATGGACAGGGGACACTGAAGCTTTCTTT.

This clonotype has at least ten counts. The chain combines TRBV7-6 with TRBJ1-5; possible D gene TRBD1, 5 bases. V lost 1 base and J 3 bases, leaving 10 bases between the germline ends. The CDR3 covers 15 residues. The germline gives CDR1 SGHVS, CDR2 FNYEAQ. Here the CDR3 reads CASSLEQGLNQPQHF. In DNA, the CDR3 is TGTGCCAGCAGCTTAGAGCAGGGACTCAATCAGCCCCAGCATTTT.

Many counts were recorded for this clonotype. This rearrangement joins TRBV27 to TRBJ1-1; D gene unclear. Trimming stripped 3 bases from V and 2 bases from J, with 10 bases between. Germline lookup yields CDR1 MNHEY and CDR2 SMNVEV (reference sequence). The CDR3 runs to 14 residues. This chain's CDR3 is CASSLARTNTEAFF. CDR3 sequence (DNA): TGTGCCAGCAGTTTGGCAAGAACCAACACTGAAGCTTTCTTT.

This clonotype was recorded a few times. The chain links TRBV20-1 to TRBJ1-5, with D possibly being TRBD1 (5 bases). The CDR3 has 14 residues. The ends were cut back, 2 bases at V and 6 bases at J, with 14 bases in the middle. CDR1 is DFQATT and CDR2 is SNEGSKA in the germline V gene (reference sequence). The CDR3 loop is CSARQRGGGQPQHF. CDR3 DNA sequence: TGCAGTGCTAGACAAAGGGGAGGCGGTCAGCCCCAGCATTTT.

Concerning this clonotype: With a much larger clone just one base away, this may be a read error. The final CDR3 position lacks the conserved phenylalanine or tryptophan, pointing to a likely read error. The chain employs TRBV5-1 and TRBJ1-1; TRBD1 matches at 9 bases. The junction had 9 bases not matched to a gene; V was cut back by 4 bases and J by 5 bases. The germline gives CDR1 SGHRS, CDR2 YFSETQ. The CDR3 runs to 15 residues. The DNA of the CDR3 is TGCGCCAGCAGCGCGAATACAGGGGGCGATACTGAAGCTTTCCTT. Its translation is CASSANTGGDTEAFL.

This clonotype appeared many times. The genes are TRBV21-1 and TRBJ2-7. TRBV21-1 is noted as a pseudogene. CDR3 size: 11 residues. Written as DNA, the CDR3 is TGTGCCAGCAGCAAACAGTACGAGCAGTACTTC. It yields the protein CASSKQYEQYF.

This clonotype was counted ten times or more. V is TRBV5-1 and J is TRBJ2-5, with 7 bases lining up with TRBD2. The trim removed 4 bases at V and 3 bases at J, leaving 6 bases unmatched. Germline CDR1 is SGHRS and CDR2 is YFSETQ. CDR3 length: 14 residues. The CDR3 sequence is CASSRGGGKETQYF. In DNA form, the CDR3 reads TGCGCCAGCAGCCGAGGCGGGGGAAAAGAGACCCAGTACTTC.

This clonotype was observed many times. The chain uses TRBV27 and TRBJ1-6; D is possibly TRBD1 (5 bases). The germline gives CDR1 MNHEY, CDR2 SMNVEV (reference sequence). The V end lost 7 bases, the J end lost 5 bases, and 12 bases lay between the germline ends. The CDR3 length is 14 residues. CDR3 in DNA: TGTGCCAGCACCCAGGGCAATCATAATTCACCCCTCCACTTT. Translation: CASTQGNHNSPLHF.

This clonotype was counted at least ten times. The chain is built from TRBV10-3 and TRBJ1-5, with a weak D call TRBD1 (5 bases). This CDR3 is built from 12 residues. CDR1 and CDR2 (germline): ENHRY, SYGVKD. Trimming shortened V by 10 bases and J by 5 bases, and 12 bases separated the two germline ends. The CDR3 is CATRGGDQPQHF. Written as DNA, the CDR3 is TGTGCCACCCGTGGGGGGGATCAGCCCCAGCATTTT.